This is a list of T cell receptor beta chains from one sample in a study of blood T cell repertoires in COVID-19. Using immunoSEQ multiplex PCR, the repertoire was profiled, and TCRdb retains in-frame clones only, with some absent. The sample has some 150,000 clones; roughly 80% are singletons. Sequencing was done on a sample of peripheral blood. Receptor source: a man between 65 and 85 years old with acute or convalescent COVID-19. Each CDR3 is given with its conserved first and last residue. The D gene is left open where the match is weak. Some rows have no size entry. The others give once, few or many, or a class for an expanded clone.

NA,NA,TRBJ2-7,TRBV14,CASSQSSQQYF,TGTGCCAGCAGCCAAAGCTCCCAGCAGTACTTC
NA,NA,TRBJ2-6,TRBV24-1,CATSDPGPTGFGANVLTF,TGTGCCACCAGTGACCCGGGTCCTACGGGGTTTGGGGCCAACGTCCTGACTTTC
NA,NA,TRBJ1-1,TRBV28,CASSLLSGTEAFF,TGTGCCAGCAGTTTACTATCCGGGACAGAAGCTTTCTTT
NA,TRBD1,TRBJ2-2,TRBV7-2,CASSLAPGTGRAGELFF,TGTGCCAGCAGCTTGGCCCCCGGGACAGGGAGGGCCGGGGAGCTGTTTTTT
medium-sized,TRBD1,TRBJ1-5,TRBV5-1,CASSLSTGRQPQHF,TGCGCCAGCAGCTTATCGACAGGGAGACAGCCCCAGCATTTT
NA,TRBD2,TRBJ2-1,TRBV5-5,CASSFVSGIQNEQFF,TGTGCCAGCAGCTTCGTTAGCGGGATACAGAATGAGCAGTTCTTC
NA,TRBD2,TRBJ2-7,TRBV3-1/TRBV3-2,CASSQELTSGPSYEQYF,TGTGCCAGCAGCCAAGAGCTTACTAGCGGGCCCTCCTACGAGCAGTACTTC
NA,TRBD2,TRBJ2-1,TRBV13,CASRTAGGHNEQFF,TGTGCCAGCAGGACAGCGGGAGGCCACAATGAGCAGTTCTTC
few,NA,TRBJ1-5,TRBV6-2/TRBV6-3,CASSRRGPQHF,TGTGCCAGCAGTCGACGGGGGCCCCAGCATTTT
NA,NA,TRBJ1-3,TRBV9,CASSVSGDGNTIYF,TGTGCCAGCAGCGTAAGCGGGGATGGAAACACCATATATTTT
once,TRBD2,TRBJ2-3,TRBV18,CASSLAGGQDTQYF,TGTGCCAGCTCCCTAGCGGGAGGGCAAGATACGCAGTATTTT
NA,NA,TRBJ1-5,TRBV18,CASSRGENQPQHF,TGTGCCAGCTCCCGGGGGGAGAACCAGCCCCAGCATTTT
NA,TRBD2,TRBJ2-5,TRBV15,CATSRGGTSGQETQYF,TGTGCCACCAGCAGAGGGGGGACTAGCGGCCAAGAGACCCAGTACTTC
NA,TRBD2,TRBJ2-1,TRBV29-1,CSVVFLGTTSGSGVHEQFF,TGCAGCGTTGTTTTTTTAGGTACGACTAGCGGGAGTGGGGTCCATGAGCAGTTCTTC
NA,TRBD1,TRBJ2-5,TRBV7-2,CASSQQGSRETQYF,TGTGCCAGCAGCCAACAGGGGAGTCGAGAGACCCAGTACTTC
NA,NA,TRBJ2-7,TRBV27,CASSFKRQGSSYEQYF,TGTGCCAGCAGTTTTAAAAGGCAGGGGAGCTCCTACGAGCAGTACTTC
once,TRBD2,TRBJ2-2,TRBV6-5,CASLLGTSGTGELFF,TGTGCCAGCCTCCTAGGGACTAGCGGAACCGGGGAGCTGTTTTTT